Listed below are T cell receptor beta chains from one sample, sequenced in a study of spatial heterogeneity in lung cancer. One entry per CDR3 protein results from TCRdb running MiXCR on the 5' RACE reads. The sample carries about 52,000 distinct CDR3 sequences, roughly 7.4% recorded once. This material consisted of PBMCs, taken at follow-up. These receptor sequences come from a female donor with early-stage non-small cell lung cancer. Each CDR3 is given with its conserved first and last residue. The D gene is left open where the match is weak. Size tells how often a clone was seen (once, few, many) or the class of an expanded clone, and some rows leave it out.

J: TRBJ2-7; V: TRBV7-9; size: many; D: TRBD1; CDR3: CASSLGTGASYEQYF; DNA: TGTGCCAGCAGCTTAGGTACAGGGGCTTCCTACGAGCAGTACTTC
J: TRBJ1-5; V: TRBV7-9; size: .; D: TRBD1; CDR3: CASSTGTGIFGQPQHF; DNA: TGTGCCAGCAGCACCGGGACAGGCATTTTCGGTCAGCCCCAGCATTTT
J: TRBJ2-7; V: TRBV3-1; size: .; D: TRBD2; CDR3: CASSQGLAGGKQYF; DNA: TGTGCCAGCAGCCAAGGACTAGCGGGGGGGAAGCAGTACTTC
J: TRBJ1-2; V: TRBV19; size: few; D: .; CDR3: CASSFGAFYGYTF; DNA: TGTGCCAGTAGTTTTGGCGCTTTCTATGGCTACACCTTC
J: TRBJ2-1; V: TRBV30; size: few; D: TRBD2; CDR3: CAWGGSGGYNEQFF; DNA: TGTGCCTGGGGTGGTAGCGGGGGATACAATGAGCAGTTCTTC
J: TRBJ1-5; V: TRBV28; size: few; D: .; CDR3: CASSRNRRDKNQPQHF; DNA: TGTGCCAGCAGTCGTAACCGACGTGACAAGAATCAGCCCCAGCATTTT
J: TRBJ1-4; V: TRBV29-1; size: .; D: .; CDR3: CSVLRGIANEKLFF; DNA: TGCAGCGTTCTCAGGGGTATAGCTAATGAAAAACTGTTTTTT
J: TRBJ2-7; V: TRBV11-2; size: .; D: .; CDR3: CASSWDDAYEQYF; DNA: TGTGCCAGCAGCTGGGACGACGCCTACGAGCAGTACTTC
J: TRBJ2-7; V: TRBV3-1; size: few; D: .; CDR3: CASSPSRVGGEQYF; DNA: TGTGCCAGCAGCCCCTCAAGGGTAGGAGGCGAGCAGTACTTC
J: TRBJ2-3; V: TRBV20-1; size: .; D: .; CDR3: CSARDQRTDTQYF; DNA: TGCAGTGCTAGAGATCAACGGACAGATACGCAGTATTTT
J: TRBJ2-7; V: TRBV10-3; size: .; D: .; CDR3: CAVSDLGHKEQYF; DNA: TGTGCCGTCAGTGACTTGGGACACAAGGAGCAGTACTTC
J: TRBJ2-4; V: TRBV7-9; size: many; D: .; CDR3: CASSRPDSIGNIQYF; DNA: TGTGCCAGCAGCCGCCCGGACAGCATAGGAAACATTCAGTACTTC
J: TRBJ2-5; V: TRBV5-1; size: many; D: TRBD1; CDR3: CASSVRGTEETQYF; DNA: TGCGCCAGCAGCGTCAGGGGGACGGAAGAGACCCAGTACTTC